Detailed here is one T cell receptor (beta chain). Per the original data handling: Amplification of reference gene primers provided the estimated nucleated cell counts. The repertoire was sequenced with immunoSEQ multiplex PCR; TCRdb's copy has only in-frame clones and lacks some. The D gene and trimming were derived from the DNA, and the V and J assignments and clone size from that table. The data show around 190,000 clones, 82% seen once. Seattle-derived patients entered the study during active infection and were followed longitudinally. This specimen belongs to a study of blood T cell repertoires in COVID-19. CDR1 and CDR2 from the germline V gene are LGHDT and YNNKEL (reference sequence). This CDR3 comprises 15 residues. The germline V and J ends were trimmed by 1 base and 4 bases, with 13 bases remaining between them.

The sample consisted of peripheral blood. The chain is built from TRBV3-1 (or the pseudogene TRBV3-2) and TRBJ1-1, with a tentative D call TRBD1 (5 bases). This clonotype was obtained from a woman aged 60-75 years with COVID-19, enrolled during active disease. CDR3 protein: CASSQGTKIATEAFF. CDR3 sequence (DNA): TGTGCCAGCAGCCAAGGGACAAAGATAGCCACTGAAGCTTTCTTT.